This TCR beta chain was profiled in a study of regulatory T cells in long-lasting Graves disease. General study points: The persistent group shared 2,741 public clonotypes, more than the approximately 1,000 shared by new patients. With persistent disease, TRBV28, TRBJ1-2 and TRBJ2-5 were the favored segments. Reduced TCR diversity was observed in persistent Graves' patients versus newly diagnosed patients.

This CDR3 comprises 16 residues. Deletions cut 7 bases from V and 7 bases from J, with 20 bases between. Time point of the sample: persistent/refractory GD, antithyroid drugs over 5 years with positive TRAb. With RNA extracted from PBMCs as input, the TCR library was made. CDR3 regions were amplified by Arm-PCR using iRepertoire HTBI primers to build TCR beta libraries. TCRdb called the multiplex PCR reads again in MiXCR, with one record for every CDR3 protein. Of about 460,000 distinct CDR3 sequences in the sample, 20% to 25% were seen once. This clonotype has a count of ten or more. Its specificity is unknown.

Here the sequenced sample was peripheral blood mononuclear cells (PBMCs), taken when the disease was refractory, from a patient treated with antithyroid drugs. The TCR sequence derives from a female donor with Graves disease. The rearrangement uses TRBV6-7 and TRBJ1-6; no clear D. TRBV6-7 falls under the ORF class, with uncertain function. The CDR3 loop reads CASTYPAAQRNSPLHF. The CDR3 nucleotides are TGTGCCAGCACCTACCCCGCCGCGCAGCGCAATTCACCCCTCCACTTT.